A single sample is the source of the 14 T cell receptor beta chains below, sequenced in a study of T-cell memory formation after mild COVID-19. TCRdb reprocessed the 5' RACE reads with MiXCR, giving one entry per CDR3 protein. Seen here are hundreds of thousands of distinct CDR3 sequences, about 16% observed once, and the top ten hold 20% to 25%. Sequenced sample: PBMCs or a T cell subset sorted from them (not recorded which). The receptors were sampled from a man between 18 and 35 years old who had mild COVID-19 (a few samples of this study predate the infection). Cell type and time point are not known.

V and J are TRBV11-3 and TRBJ2-1; tentatively, D is TRBD1 or TRBD2 (5 bases each). The CDR3 extends over 14 amino acids. CDR1 and CDR2 from the germline V gene are SGHNT and YENEEA. The V and J ends lost 0 bases and 5 bases respectively, with 8 bases between them. CDR3 nucleotide sequence: TGTGCCAGCAGCTTAGAAGGGACGCACAATGAGCAGTTCTTC. It specifies CASSLEGTHNEQFF.

This clonotype has a handful of counts. This chain links TRBV19 with TRBJ1-1, with 7 bases matching TRBD1. The germline V gene has CDR1 LNHDA and CDR2 SQIVND (reference sequence). J was trimmed by 5 bases and V by 3 bases; bases with no gene match: 6. The CDR3 spans 14 residues. The CDR3 region has the DNA TGTGCCAGTAGTATCCAAACAGGGGCGACTGAAGCTTTCTTT. This sequence encodes CASSIQTGATEAFF.

The chain carries TRBV25-1 and TRBJ1-2; D may be TRBD1 (5 bases). V dropped 3 bases and J dropped 7 bases, with 18 bases sitting between them. The germline CDR1 and CDR2 sequences are MGHDK and SYGVNS. The CDR3 runs 15 residues. In DNA, the CDR3 is TGTGCCAGCAGTGATTCTAGAGGGGACGGGAGTGGCTACACCTTC. Its protein product is CASSDSRGDGSGYTF.

The chain recombines TRBV29-1 with TRBJ2-7; no firm D call. Trimming took 3 bases from V and 2 from J, leaving 14 bases between them. CDR3 size: 14 residues. Germline assignment: CDR1 SQVTM and CDR2 ANQGSEA. DNA for the CDR3: TGCAGCGTTGAGGGGTTGGACGATCCCTACGAGCAGTACTTC. It is translated as CSVEGLDDPYEQYF.

Many counts were recorded for this clonotype. This rearrangement joins TRBV6-1 to TRBJ2-7; 10 bases align to TRBD2. The V gene end was trimmed by 3 bases and the J gene end by 13 bases; junction bases not matched to a gene: 9. The germline gives CDR1 MNHNS, CDR2 SASEGT. CDR3 length: 13 residues. CDR3 sequence: CASSEVTSGWLYV. DNA of the CDR3: TGTGCCAGCAGTGAGGTGACTAGCGGGTGGCTATACGTC.

In its sample, this clonotype was seen many times. The rearrangement uses TRBV7-8 and TRBJ2-1; maybe TRBD1 (5 bases). This CDR3 is built from 15 residues. Germline values: CDR1 SGHVS, CDR2 FQNEAQ. V shed 1 base and J shed 7 bases, with 14 bases lying between them. CDR3 sequence: CASSLVGAVLNEQFF. CDR3 in DNA: TGTGCCAGCAGCTTAGTTGGGGCCGTCTTGAATGAGCAGTTCTTC.

This clonotype occurred once. V and J are TRBV7-2 and TRBJ2-4; TRBD1 is a possible D gene (6 bases). The CDR3 covers 15 residues. V was clipped by 5 bases and J by 6 bases, with 17 bases between them. CDR1 and CDR2 from the germline V gene are SGHTA and FQGNSA. CDR3: CASSQASGAGNIQYF. The DNA of the CDR3 is TGTGCCAGCAGCCAGGCCTCAGGGGCTGGAAACATTCAGTACTTC. Full variable domain (rest looked up from reference TRBV7-2 and TRBJ2-4): GAGVSQSPSNKVTEKGKDVELRCDPISGHTALYWYRQSLGQGLEFLIYFQGNSAPDKSGLPSDRFSAERTGGSVSTLTIQRTQQEDSAVYLCASSQASGAGNIQYFGAGTRLSVL.

In its sample, this clonotype was seen a few times. J is TRBJ2-3 and V is TRBV11-2; D tentatively reads TRBD1 or TRBD2 (5 bases each). CDR1 and CDR2 from the germline V gene are SGHAT and FQNNGV. CDR3 size: 15 residues. Trimming removed 6 bases at V and 4 bases at J, with 17 bases between. The CDR3 DNA sequence: TGTGCCAGCAGACAGCCGGGACGGCGAGCAGATACGCAGTATTTT. It specifies CASRQPGRRADTQYF.

This clonotype was counted at least ten times. Germline is not matched at one junction end, which may reflect a read error. V and J are TRBV7-2 and TRBJ1-2; TRBD1 matches at 10 bases. The CDR3 consists of 13 residues. Germline CDR1 reads SGHTA; CDR2 reads FQGNSA. The CDR3 is CASSSGQGYGYTF. The CDR3 DNA follows: TGCGCCAGCAGCTCGGGACAGGGGTATGGCTACACCTTC.

This clonotype has at least ten counts. The V call is TRBV19, the J call TRBJ1-2; 7 bases fit TRBD1. V was pared by 6 bases and J by 4 bases, with 5 bases of the junction left unmatched. The germline gives CDR1 LNHDA, CDR2 SQIVND (reference sequence). The CDR3 covers 13 residues. The CDR3 nucleotides are TGTGCCAGTAGACCGGGACAGAGCTATGGCTACACCTTC. It specifies CASRPGQSYGYTF.

This clonotype was observed many times. V usage is TRBV6-9 and J usage is TRBJ2-3; D possibly matches TRBD1 or TRBD2 (5 bases each). Trimming shortened V by 6 bases and J by 0 bases, and 13 bases separated the two germline ends. This CDR3 has 15 amino acids. Germline V gene lookup returns CDR1 MNHGY and CDR2 SVAAGI. In nucleotides, the CDR3 is TGTGCCAGCAGCCCGGACCGGGACAGCACAGATACGCAGTATTTT. This translates into CASSPDRDSTDTQYF.

This clonotype was recorded a few times. The chain joins TRBV6-4 to TRBJ2-6, with unresolved D. This CDR3 comprises 14 residues. Germline V gene sequence: CDR1 MRHNA, CDR2 SNTAGT. V lost 2 bases, J lost 4 bases, and 6 bases lay in between. CDR3: CASSDAPGANVLTF. The CDR3 DNA reads TGTGCCAGCAGTGACGCGCCGGGGGCCAACGTCCTGACTTTC.

This chain uses TRBV6-2 or TRBV6-3 with TRBJ1-2; 9 positions match TRBD1. The CDR3 has 16 amino acids. V was clipped by 2 bases and J by 7 bases; unmatched bases: 11. CDR1 is MNHEY and CDR2 is SVGEGT in the germline V gene. The CDR3 nucleotides read TGTGCCAGCAGTTACACAGGGGGCCCGGCTGTTGCTGGCTACACCTTC. Translated, it gives CASSYTGGPAVAGYTF.

This chain links TRBV6-2 or TRBV6-3 with TRBJ1-6, with TRBD1 identical over 9 bases. Germline V gene data show CDR1 as MNHEY and CDR2 as SVGEGT. The V gene end was trimmed by 3 bases and the J gene end by 5 bases; junction bases not matched to a gene: 5. This CDR3 contains 16 residues. CDR3 in DNA: TGTGCCAGCAGTTATGGAAGGGACAGGGATAATTCACCCCTCCACTTT. Translated, it gives CASSYGRDRDNSPLHF.